The 29 T cell receptor beta chains below come from one sample, sequenced in a study of CD8 T cells in ankylosing spondylitis. These receptors are not linked to any known antigen. TCRdb ran MiXCR on the 5' RACE reads and lists one entry per CDR3 protein. The sample lists some 100,000 distinct CDR3 sequences, roughly 10% seen once, with 30% in the top ten. Study outcomes and limitations: Characteristic of ankylosing spondylitis blood, it appeared, was a TCR beta motif comprising several highly homologous variants.

Sequencing used blood, either unsorted or a sorted T cell fraction (not recorded which). All receptors come from a male donor with ankylosing spondylitis.

This clonotype has ten or more counts. J is TRBJ1-2 and V is TRBV27; D is perhaps TRBD1 (6 bases). CDR1 and CDR2 (germline): MNHEY, SMNVEV (reference sequence). CDR3 length equals 16 residues. Trimming left V 1 base short and J 0 bases short, with 12 bases between. The DNA of the CDR3 is TGTGCCAGCAGTTTATGGGCAGGGGTAGCTAACTATGGCTACACCTTC. This codes for CASSLWAGVANYGYTF.

This clonotype was found a few times. V usage is TRBV7-6 and J usage is TRBJ1-1; D not resolved. CDR1 and CDR2 from the germline V gene are SGHVS and FNYEAQ. The V and J ends lost 4 bases and 7 bases respectively, with 10 bases between them. This CDR3 comprises 12 residues. CDR3 region: CASSSFDFEAFF. The CDR3 nucleotides are TGTGCCAGCAGCTCATTCGATTTTGAAGCTTTCTTT.

This clonotype was detected only a few times. This rearrangement joins TRBV5-6 to TRBJ2-1; 7 positions match TRBD2. Germline lookup yields CDR1 SGHDT and CDR2 YYEEEE. V dropped 4 bases and J dropped 7; count of bases not matched to a gene: 5. The CDR3 length is 13 residues. CDR3 bases: TGTGCCAGCAGCCTAGGACTAGTGAATGAGCAGTTCTTC. This encodes CASSLGLVNEQFF.

Ten or more counts support this clonotype. The chain joins TRBV2 to TRBJ2-1, with TRBD1 matching over 9 bases. Germline assignment: CDR1 SNHLY and CDR2 FYNNEI. V trimming: 7 bases; J trimming: 6 bases; junction bases outside the gene matches: 10. The CDR3 spans 15 residues. This CDR3 reads CASNAGTGFRNEQFF. CDR3 in DNA: TGTGCCAGCAACGCCGGGACAGGGTTTCGCAATGAGCAGTTCTTC. Full variable domain (outside the CDR3, taken from reference TRBV2 and TRBJ2-1): EPEVTQTPSHQVTQMGQEVILRCVPISNHLYFYWYRQILGQKVEFLVSFYNNEISEKSEIFDDQFSVERPDGSNFTLKIRSTKLEDSAMYFCASNAGTGFRNEQFFGPGTRLTVL.

The chain combines TRBV30 with TRBJ2-7; no definite D call. V dropped 6 bases and J dropped 5 bases, with 17 bases sitting between them. Germline loops: CDR1 GTSNPN, CDR2 SVGIG (reference sequence). The CDR3 length is 13 residues. This CDR3 is CACQSRAIDEQYV. CDR3 coding DNA: TGTGCCTGTCAAAGTCGAGCCATTGACGAGCAGTACGTC.

This clonotype was counted between two and nine times. The chain uses TRBV5-1 and TRBJ2-2, with TRBD1 identical over 8 bases. J was trimmed by 4 bases and V by 4 bases; bases with no gene match: 6. Germline loops: CDR1 SGHRS, CDR2 YFSETQ. This CDR3 has 15 residues. The CDR3 protein is CASSTSGTGTGELFF. DNA of the CDR3: TGCGCCAGCAGCACCTCCGGGACAGGCACCGGGGAGCTGTTTTTT. Full variable domain (rest looked up from reference TRBV5-1 and TRBJ2-2): KAGVTQTPRYLIKTRGQQVTLSCSPISGHRSVSWYQQTPGQGLQFLFEYFSETQRNKGNFPGRFSGRQFSNSRSEMNVSTLELGDSALYLCASSTSGTGTGELFFGEGSRLTVL.

The chain combines TRBV4-2 with TRBJ1-4, with TRBD1 identical over 10 bases. CDR3 length equals 16 residues. Germline V gene data show CDR1 as LGHNA and CDR2 as YNFKEQ. V was clipped by 4 bases and J by 8 bases; unmatched bases: 10. CDR3: CASSPRSGTGDEKLFF. CDR3 nucleotides: TGTGCCAGCAGCCCTAGGTCCGGGACAGGGGACGAAAAACTGTTTTTT.

This clonotype was counted ten times or more. The V call is TRBV7-2, the J call TRBJ2-1; 7 bases fit TRBD1. CDR1 is SGHTA, CDR2 FQGNSA, per germline. The trim removed 5 bases at V and 4 bases at J, leaving 8 bases unmatched. The CDR3 runs to 15 residues. In DNA form, the CDR3 reads TGTGCCAGCAGCCCCCCTTGGGACAGTTACAATGAGCAGTTCTTC. As protein: CASSPPWDSYNEQFF. Variable domain in full (rest from reference TRBV7-2 and TRBJ2-1): GAGVSQSPSNKVTEKGKDVELRCDPISGHTALYWYRQSLGQGLEFLIYFQGNSAPDKSGLPSDRFSAERTGGSVSTLTIQRTQQEDSAVYLCASSPPWDSYNEQFFGPGTRLTVL.

In this sample, this clonotype turned up a few times. The J gene is TRBJ2-1, the V gene TRBV24-1; 10 bases are a match to TRBD2. This CDR3 is 16 amino acids long. Germline V gives CDR1 KGHDR, CDR2 SFDVKD. V lost 4 bases to trimming and J lost 5 bases; unmatched junction nucleotides: 7. CDR3 nucleotide sequence: TGTGCCACCAGTGAACGGAGCGGGAGGGCCAACAATGAGCAGTTCTTC. Its protein product is CATSERSGRANNEQFF.

This clonotype was seen repeatedly, ten times or more. The chain recombines TRBV6-2 or TRBV6-3 with TRBJ1-5; D is uncertain. Germline V CDR1 and CDR2: MNHEY, SVGEGT. This CDR3 contains 15 residues. The V end was cut by 2 bases, the J end by 0 bases, with 8 bases between. In nucleotides, the CDR3 is TGTGCCAGCAGTTACGGGGTTGATAGCAATCAGCCCCAGCATTTT. Its translation: CASSYGVDSNQPQHF.

V and J are TRBV4-1 and TRBJ1-5; D is unresolved. Germline V gives CDR1 MGHRA, CDR2 YSYEKL. Trimming stripped 0 bases from V and 3 bases from J, with 6 bases between. This CDR3 contains 14 residues. The CDR3 spells CASSQETVNQPQHF. The CDR3 DNA is TGCGCCAGCAGCCAAGAAACCGTCAATCAGCCCCAGCATTTT.

This clonotype has at least ten counts. The chain couples TRBV15 to TRBJ2-2; possible D gene TRBD1, 6 bases. The CDR3 totals 16 residues. Germline-derived CDR1 and CDR2 are LNHNV and YYDKDF (reference sequence). Trimming shortened V by 0 bases and J by 8 bases, and 16 bases separated the two germline ends. CDR3 sequence reads: CATSRDRDKQPGELFF. The DNA for the CDR3 is TGTGCCACCAGCAGAGATCGGGACAAGCAACCGGGGGAGCTGTTTTTT.

The chain uses TRBV7-2 and TRBJ2-1, with 9 bases identical to TRBD2. The CDR3 spans 16 residues. J gave up 8 bases and V 2 bases, and 10 bases lay outside the gene matches. Germline V gives CDR1 SGHTA, CDR2 FQGNSA. CDR3 sequence reads: CASSLIAGGPYDEQFF. CDR3 in DNA: TGTGCCAGCAGCTTAATCGCGGGAGGGCCATACGATGAGCAGTTCTTC.

In this sample, this clonotype turned up a few times. J is TRBJ2-1 and V is TRBV24-1; TRBD2 matches at 7 bases. The CDR3 consists of 16 residues. Germline V lookup: CDR1 KGHDR, CDR2 SFDVKD. V dropped 0 bases and J dropped 0; count of bases not matched to a gene: 1. For the CDR3, the DNA is TGTGCCACCAGTGATTTGGGCGGGAGCTCCTACAATGAGCAGTTCTTC. This gives the protein CATSDLGGSSYNEQFF.

This clonotype showed up just a few times. The rearrangement joins TRBV6-5 to TRBJ1-1, with 8 bases matching TRBD1. Germline loops: CDR1 MNHEY, CDR2 SVGAGI. The J segment lost 6 bases and the V segment lost 4 bases, leaving 7 bases of the junction unmatched. The CDR3 contains 14 residues. CDR3 sequence: CASSFSLQGAEAFF. DNA for the CDR3: TGTGCCAGCAGTTTCAGTTTACAGGGGGCTGAAGCTTTCTTT.

The CDR3 DNA reads as TGTGCCAGCAGCTTATCTGGTGTCGGGGACGAGCAGTACGTC. It is translated as CASSLSGVGDEQYV. The J gene is TRBJ2-7, the V gene TRBV7-2, with D perhaps matching TRBD2 (5 bases). Trimming left V 2 bases short and J 5 bases short, with 13 bases between. The CDR3 is 14 residues long. Germline CDR1 is SGHTA and CDR2 is FQGNSA.

This clonotype has more than one count but fewer than ten. The chain is built from TRBV20-1 and TRBJ2-3; no clear D gene. V was trimmed by 5 bases and J by 0 bases, leaving 9 bases between them. CDR1 and CDR2 (germline): DFQATT, SNEGSKA (reference sequence). The CDR3 runs 13 residues. CDR3 sequence reads: CSAPLESTDTQYF. CDR3 nucleotides: TGCAGTGCTCCCCTAGAGAGCACAGATACGCAGTATTTT.

This clonotype was seen a handful of times. The V and J genes are TRBV24-1 and TRBJ2-1, with no clear D. The CDR3 is 16 amino acids. Germline V gives CDR1 KGHDR, CDR2 SFDVKD. With 9 bases removed from V and 0 bases from J, the gap between germline ends came to 17 bases. The chain's CDR3 is CATPPHASSSYNEQFF. As DNA, the CDR3 is TGTGCCACCCCTCCCCACGCCTCGAGCTCCTACAATGAGCAGTTCTTC.

Only a few counts were recorded for this clonotype. The V call is TRBV12-3 or TRBV12-4, the J call TRBJ1-4; perhaps TRBD1 as D (6 bases). Trimming took 3 bases from V and 4 from J, leaving 9 bases between them. This CDR3 is built from 14 residues. The CDR3 protein is CASSFVGGNEKLFF. CDR3 DNA sequence: TGTGCCAGCAGTTTCGTAGGGGGTAATGAAAAACTGTTTTTT.

The chain joins TRBV15 to TRBJ1-5; the D is unclear. This CDR3 has 14 amino acids. Looked up from germline, CDR1 is LNHNV and CDR2 is YYDKDF (reference sequence). Trimming took off 2 bases at V and 6 bases at J, with 11 bases between the two ends. The CDR3 loop reads CATSRFDPGQPQHF. DNA of the CDR3: TGTGCCACCAGCAGATTCGACCCTGGTCAGCCCCAGCATTTT. Complete variable domain (other parts from reference TRBV15 and TRBJ1-5): DAMVIQNPRYQVTQFGKPVTLSCSQTLNHNVMYWYQQKSSQAPKLLFHYYDKDFNNEADTPDNFQSRRPNTSFCFLDIRSPGLGDTAMYLCATSRFDPGQPQHFGDGTRLSIL.

The chain employs TRBV2 and TRBJ2-7; possible D gene TRBD2, 5 bases. V lost 8 bases and J lost 0, with 11 bases in between. The germline CDR1 and CDR2 sequences are SNHLY and FYNNEI. The CDR3 spans 13 residues. The CDR3 DNA reads as TGTGCCAGCGAGGGTTTGGCCTCCTACGAGCAGTACTTC. Translating it yields CASEGLASYEQYF.

This clonotype was seen a few times. Sequence at one end of the junction differs from germline and may be a read error. The chain employs TRBV4-1 and TRBJ2-1, with 8 bases lining up with TRBD2. Germline V CDR1 and CDR2: MGHRA, YSYEKL. This CDR3 region has 16 residues. The CDR3 sequence is CASGQGSGNSYNEQFF. The CDR3 DNA reads as TGCGCCAGCGGCCAAGGTAGCGGGAACTCCTACAATGAGCAGTTCTTC.

This clonotype has a count of ten or more. The genes are TRBV6-2 or TRBV6-3 and TRBJ1-5; no clear D gene. The CDR3 has 13 residues. Trimming left V 2 bases short and J 7 bases short, with 9 bases between. Germline assignment: CDR1 MNHEY and CDR2 SVGEGT. The CDR3 here is CASSYGLRQPQHF. The CDR3 DNA follows: TGTGCCAGCAGTTACGGGCTAAGGCAGCCCCAGCATTTT.

The V and J genes are TRBV28 and TRBJ2-5; D unresolved. Germline V CDR1 and CDR2: MDHEN, SYDVKM. The CDR3 covers 13 residues. V dropped 4 bases and J dropped 2 bases, with 8 bases sitting between them. The CDR3 loop reads CASSSGYQETQYF. The CDR3 DNA is TGTGCCAGCAGTTCCGGGTATCAAGAGACCCAGTACTTC.

This clonotype was detected a few times. The chain links TRBV29-1 to TRBJ2-3; D is undetermined. Germline CDR1 is SQVTM and CDR2 is ANQGSEA. V was pared by 6 bases and J by 5 bases, with 6 bases between. This CDR3 has 10 residues. Written as DNA, the CDR3 is TGCAGCGTATGGGGAGATACGCAGTATTTT. The encoded protein is CSVWGDTQYF.

This clonotype was seen a few times. CDR3 sequence reads: CASSLRTSGNDNEQFF. Here the CDR3 DNA reads TGCGCCAGCAGTCTGAGGACTAGCGGGAACGACAATGAGCAGTTCTTC. The chain links TRBV4-1 to TRBJ2-1; 12 bases align to TRBD2. This CDR3 has 16 amino acids. V trimming: 6 bases; J trimming: 5 bases; junction bases outside the gene matches: 8. The germline gives CDR1 MGHRA, CDR2 YSYEKL.

This chain connects TRBV27 to TRBJ2-5, with D perhaps being TRBD1 or TRBD2 (5 bases each). The length of the CDR3 is 14 residues. V lost 3 bases to trimming and J lost 3 bases, with 11 bases between them. Per germline, CDR1 MNHEY and CDR2 SMNVEV (reference sequence). CDR3 region: CASSLGDVKETQYF. In DNA form, the CDR3 reads TGTGCCAGCAGTTTGGGGGACGTCAAAGAGACCCAGTACTTC.

The chain has TRBV29-1 and TRBJ2-1, with TRBD2 identical over 7 bases. V lost 7 bases and J lost 2; bases outside the gene matches: 11. The germline V gene encodes CDR1 SQVTM and CDR2 ANQGSEA. The length of the CDR3 is 15 residues. CDR3 amino acids: CSAEGGRVTYNEQFF. The CDR3 DNA follows: TGCAGCGCCGAGGGTGGGAGGGTTACCTACAATGAGCAGTTCTTC.

This clonotype was seen a few times. V gene TRBV7-9 combines with J gene TRBJ2-5; a weak D match, TRBD1 (5 bases). The germline V gene encodes CDR1 SEHNR and CDR2 FQNEAQ (reference sequence). V shed 5 bases and J shed 5 bases, with 15 bases lying between them. The CDR3 totals 14 residues. Here the CDR3 reads CASSHGLKGETQYF. Written as DNA, the CDR3 is TGTGCCAGCAGCCATGGGCTGAAGGGGGAGACCCAGTACTTC.